This T cell receptor (beta chain) was recovered during a study of cytomegalovirus exposure and HLA in healthy donors. Amplification used 60 Vbeta primers and 13 Jbeta primers. This table comes from immunoSEQ multiplex PCR, and its TCRdb copy is limited to in-frame clones, with some not included. In the table there are around 120,000 clones, roughly 84% of which are singletons. The CDR3 extends over 19 amino acids. Germline V gives CDR1 SGHDT, CDR2 YYEEEE. With V trimmed by 0 bases and J by 4 bases, 9 bases remained unmatched. This receptor was taken from a man between 45 and 60 years old in good health and CMV-seronegative. The chain recombines TRBV5-6 with TRBJ2-5; 16 bases line up with TRBD2. Sequenced sample: PBMCs. CDR3 in DNA: TGTGCCAGCAGCTTGGCCCCCGGGACTAGCGGGGGGGCAGGAGAGACCCAGTACTTC. Translated: CASSLAPGTSGGAGETQYF.